The rows below give T cell receptor beta chains drawn from one sample of a study of CD8 T cells in ankylosing spondylitis. Each CDR3 protein gets one entry after TCRdb re-called the 5' RACE reads with MiXCR. The table shows roughly 240,000 distinct CDR3 sequences, with roughly a third occurring only once. Sequencing was carried out using blood, either unsorted or a sorted T cell fraction (not recorded which). The receptor source for this set is a male donor with ankylosing spondylitis or in good health (not recorded which). Each CDR3 is given with its conserved first and last residue. A D gene is named only where the DNA matches it firmly. Expanded clones are given a class, and other clones once, few, many or no size at all.

>-|TRBV3-1|TRBJ2-1|-
TGTGCCAGCAGCCAAGATTTACGGGAAGGTGAGCAGTTCTTC
CASSQDLREGEQFF
>few|TRBV11-2|TRBJ2-3|-
TGTGCCAGCAGCTTAAGGCGGTCCGTTTCTGGGACGCAGTATTTT
CASSLRRSVSGTQYF
>-|TRBV12-3/TRBV12-4|TRBJ2-3|TRBD2
TGTGCCAGCAGTCCTATCGGGGGGAGGACAGATACGCAGTATTTT
CASSPIGGRTDTQYF
>-|TRBV6-5|TRBJ2-1|-
TGTGCCAGCAGTTACCTCCCAAATTTCCGCAATGAGCAGTTCTTC
CASSYLPNFRNEQFF
>-|TRBV29-1|TRBJ2-7|TRBD1
TGCAGCGTTGAAAGGGACAGGGAGTCCTACGAGCAGTACTTC
CSVERDRESYEQYF
>-|TRBV5-1|TRBJ1-4|TRBD1
TGCGCCAGCAGCTCTACAGGGGGTTCTAATGAAAAACTGTTTTTT
CASSSTGGSNEKLFF
>once|TRBV10-2|TRBJ2-5|-
TGCGCCAGCACCAGGGGAGAGACCCAGTACTTC
CASTRGETQYF
>-|TRBV20-1|TRBJ1-2|-
TGCAGTGCTAGGGGACCGAAGAACTATGGCTACACCTTC
CSARGPKNYGYTF
>-|TRBV4-1|TRBJ2-3|-
TGCGCCAGCAGCCAGCTGGGGGCAGGGAGCACAGATACGCAGTATTTT
CASSQLGAGSTDTQYF
>many|TRBV29-1|TRBJ2-1|TRBD1
TGCAGCGTTGTAGGGGACAGGGGGCTGGATGAGCAGTTCTTC
CSVVGDRGLDEQFF
>-|TRBV11-1|TRBJ2-2|-
TGTGCCAGCAGCTTAGGTCCTGGGGAAGGGATCAACACCGGGGAGCTGTTTTTT
CASSLGPGEGINTGELFF
>-|TRBV6-1|TRBJ1-4|TRBD1
TGTGCCAGCGATACAGGGGGCAGGGAAAAACTGTTTTTT
CASDTGGREKLFF
>-|TRBV27|TRBJ1-6|-
TGTGCCAGCAGTTTATACATCAGGGATTCACCCCTCCACTTT
CASSLYIRDSPLHF
>-|TRBV7-8|TRBJ2-7|TRBD1
TGTGCCAGCCGAGGAACCGGGACAGATTTTTACGAGCAGTACTTC
CASRGTGTDFYEQYF
>few|TRBV12-3/TRBV12-4|TRBJ2-5|TRBD1
TGTGCCAGCAGTTCCGGGACAGGGTGGGAGACCCAGTACTTC
CASSSGTGWETQYF
>many|TRBV29-1|TRBJ2-7|-
TGCAGCGTTGTGGGCCAGAAAGGCTACGAGCAGTACTTC
CSVVGQKGYEQYF
>-|TRBV20-1|TRBJ1-6|TRBD1
TGCAGTGCTAAACCAGGGGGCAATTCACCCCTCCACTTT
CSAKPGGNSPLHF
>-|TRBV12-3/TRBV12-4|TRBJ1-1|TRBD1
TGTGCCAGCAGTTTAGAGGCGACAGGGGGTGAAGCTTTCTTT
CASSLEATGGEAFF
>few|TRBV28|TRBJ1-2|-
TGTGCCAGTCGGACGGGGAGCTATGGCTACACCTTC
CASRTGSYGYTF
>-|TRBV6-5|TRBJ2-3|-
TGTGCCAGCAGTTACTTTCCGTTCACAGATACGCAGTATTTT
CASSYFPFTDTQYF
>-|TRBV7-8|TRBJ2-2|-
TGTGCCAGCAGCTTAGTGGTCTGGACCGGGGAGCTGTTTTTT
CASSLVVWTGELFF
>-|TRBV5-5|TRBJ2-7|-
TGTGCCAGCAGCTTTGGAGAACATGGCCTTGGTTACGAGCAGTACTTC
CASSFGEHGLGYEQYF
>-|TRBV10-1|TRBJ2-4|-
TGCGCCAGCAGTGAGTCGGGGTCAGTGATTCAGTACTTC
CASSESGSVIQYF
>-|TRBV27|TRBJ2-2|-
TGTGCCAGCAGCCCCCAGGGCACCGGGGAGCTGTTTTTT
CASSPQGTGELFF
>-|TRBV4-1|TRBJ2-2|-
TGCGCCAGCAGCCCCCCGACAGTTTCGTCCGGGGAGCTGTTTTTT
CASSPPTVSSGELFF
>few|TRBV5-1|TRBJ2-7|-
TGCGCCAGCAGCTTGGGGGAAGGGTTGTACGAGCAGTACTTC
CASSLGEGLYEQYF
>-|TRBV20-1|TRBJ2-5|TRBD1
TGCAGTGCTTACAACCAGGGGGCGCAGGGTAATTTGGAGACCCAGTACTTC
CSAYNQGAQGNLETQYF
>-|TRBV20-1|TRBJ2-5|TRBD2
TGCAGTGCTAGCGGGGGGGCCGGGGATTTTTCAGAGACCCAGTACTTC
CSASGGAGDFSETQYF
>few|TRBV4-1|TRBJ2-1|-
TGCGCCAGCAGCCAAAACCGGGGCAATGAGCAGTTCTTC
CASSQNRGNEQFF
>few|TRBV5-6|TRBJ1-2|-
TGTGCCAGCAGCTCCCGAAGCGGACAGATAAATTATGGCTACACCTTC
CASSSRSGQINYGYTF
>-|TRBV7-6|TRBJ2-1|TRBD2
TGTGCCAGCAGCCCAGTGGGGGGACTAGCGGGAGATGAGCAGTTCTTC
CASSPVGGLAGDEQFF
>many|TRBV29-1|TRBJ1-1|-
TGCAGCGTTGTACCCCCGACTAAGAACACTGAAGCTTTCTTT
CSVVPPTKNTEAFF
>few|TRBV12-3/TRBV12-4|TRBJ2-3|-
TGTGCCAGCAGTCATAGGGCGGGGACGTTGACAGATACGCAGTATTTT
CASSHRAGTLTDTQYF
>few|TRBV25-1|TRBJ2-5|TRBD1
TGTGCCAGCAGTGACCCGCCGGGACAGAAGAGGGAGACCCAGTACTTC
CASSDPPGQKRETQYF
>once|TRBV29-1|TRBJ2-1|-
TGCAGCGTTGTTGGGGAGGTGGATGAGCGGTTCTTC
CSVVGEVDERFF
>few|TRBV9|TRBJ1-2|-
TGTGCCAGCAGCGTAGGGGCAGGGGCTAACTATGGCTACACCTTC
CASSVGAGANYGYTF
>many|TRBV20-1|TRBJ1-1|-
TGCAGTGCTAGTAGTACTGAAGCTTTCTTT
CSASSTEAFF
>few|TRBV7-9|TRBJ2-5|-
TGTGCCAGCAGCTTCGTCCGCGAAGAGACCCAGTACTTC
CASSFVREETQYF
>-|TRBV5-1|TRBJ2-7|-
TGCGCCAGCAGCTTGGACAGGGCAGACAACGAGCAGTACTTC
CASSLDRADNEQYF
>few|TRBV12-3/TRBV12-4|TRBJ2-5|-
TGTGCCAGCAGTCCCCGCCAGGCAAAGACCCAGTACTTC
CASSPRQAKTQYF
>-|TRBV3-1|TRBJ2-2|TRBD2
TGTGCCAGCAAGCAAACTAGCGGGGGGGCCGGGGAGCTGTTTTTT
CASKQTSGGAGELFF
>-|TRBV5-5|TRBJ2-3|-
TGTGCCAGCAGCCAGGAGCGTAGGGACACCACAGATACGCAGTATTTT
CASSQERRDTTDTQYF
>few|TRBV10-3|TRBJ2-6|TRBD1
TGTGCCACCGGGGACAGGGAGTCTGGGGCCAACGTCCTGACTTTC
CATGDRESGANVLTF
>-|TRBV9|TRBJ2-2|TRBD1
TGTGCCAGCAGCACGGGACAGGGGGCTAGGGGGGAGCTGTTTTTT
CASSTGQGARGELFF
>-|TRBV7-2|TRBJ2-3|TRBD2
TGTGCCAGCAGCTTAGGTACTAGCGAGACGCAGTATTTT
CASSLGTSETQYF
>many|TRBV20-1|TRBJ2-7|-
TGCAGTGCTGATAGTGTCTCCGAGCAGTACTTC
CSADSVSEQYF
>few|TRBV6-5|TRBJ1-2|-
TGTGCCAGCAGTCGACAGAACTATGGCTACACCTTC
CASSRQNYGYTF
>few|TRBV20-1|TRBJ2-2|TRBD1
TGCAGTGCGCGCGGAGAAGACAGGGGGATTACCGGGGAGCTGTTTTTT
CSARGEDRGITGELFF
>-|TRBV25-1|TRBJ2-1|-
TGTGCCAGCAGTGAATTGAGTGAGCAGTTCTTC
CASSELSEQFF